This TCR beta chain was captured by sequencing in a study of shared clonotypes between healthy human individuals. The CDR3 has 15 residues. Trimming pared 1 base from V and 3 bases from J, leaving 10 bases between. CDR1 and CDR2 (germline): LNHNV, YYDKDF (reference sequence). Here immunoSEQ multiplex PCR was the method, and the copy in TCRdb shows in-frame clones only, minus some. The sample has under 1,100,000 clones; approximately 70% are singletons. As for this clone: Antigen unknown. Additional DNA sequences in this sample encode the identical CDR3.

The donor population consisted of healthy HIV-negative adults with no recent acute infections or vaccinations. Regarding the study as a whole: Several donors showed sharing of 4.5% to 6% of naive CD4 clonotypes.

This receptor was identified in a young man in good health. J is TRBJ1-5 and V is TRBV15, with D possibly TRBD1 on 6 matching bases. The sample comprised memory CD4+ T cells sorted from blood. Stated subset: CD45RA-negative fraction. DNA for the CDR3: TGTGCCACCAGCAGAGGAACAGGGTCCAATCAGCCCCAGCATTTT. It translates to CATSRGTGSNQPQHF.